These 29 T cell receptor beta chains came from one sample sequenced in a study of OX40 agonist ivuxolimab in advanced cancers. Only in-frame clones appear in the TCRdb table, and some are missing; sequencing was by immunoSEQ multiplex PCR. The sample comprises around 83,000 clones, about 91% of which are singletons, and over 2% rests with the top ten. Sequences were derived from CD4+ or CD8+ T cells sorted from blood, sampled in a trial of the OX40 agonist ivuxolimab. These receptor sequences come from an adult with an advanced solid tumor such as melanoma, head and neck, liver or kidney cancer.

V gene TRBV28 combines with J gene TRBJ2-7; no clear D. Germline assignment: CDR1 MDHEN and CDR2 SYDVKM. V lost 6 bases, J lost 3 bases, and 15 bases lay in between. The CDR3 runs 14 residues. The CDR3 sequence is CASSSSNPYYEQYF. For the CDR3, the DNA is TGTGCCAGCAGCTCCAGCAACCCCTACTACGAGCAGTACTTC. Based on the CDR3 plus reference TRBV28 and TRBJ2-7, the full variable domain is DVKVTQSSRYLVKRTGEKVFLECVQDMDHENMFWYRQDPGLGLRLIYFSYDVKMKEKGDIPEGYSVSREKKERFSLILESASTNQTSMYLCASSSSNPYYEQYFGPGTRLTVT.

This clone has just a few counts. The V gene is TRBV11-1, the J gene TRBJ2-7; D call uncertain. V was clipped by 0 bases and J by 5 bases, with 8 bases between them. The CDR3 length is 13 residues. The germline gives CDR1 SGHAT, CDR2 FQDESV (reference sequence). The CDR3 is CASSLAGPDEQYF. CDR3 DNA sequence: TGTGCCAGCAGCTTAGCGGGTCCGGACGAGCAGTACTTC. The variable domain in full, with the rest retrieved from reference TRBV11-1 and TRBJ2-7, is EAEVAQSPRYKITEKSQAVAFWCDPISGHATLYWYRQILGQGPELLVQFQDESVVDDSQLPKDRFSAERLKGVDSTLKIQPAELGDSAMYLCASSLAGPDEQYFGPGTRLTVT.

This chain links TRBV5-1 with TRBJ2-3; unclear D gene. The germline CDR1 and CDR2 sequences are SGHRS and YFSETQ. The CDR3 consists of 14 residues. Trimming left V 0 bases short and J 5 bases short, with 10 bases between. CDR3 residues: CASSLELVGDTQYF. Written as DNA, the CDR3 is TGCGCCAGCAGCTTGGAACTGGTAGGAGATACGCAGTATTTT.

This clone came up a few times. The rearrangement joins TRBV28 to TRBJ2-7, with 14 bases that match TRBD2. In germline, CDR1 is MDHEN, CDR2 SYDVKM. The CDR3 consists of 17 residues. The V and J ends lost 0 bases and 6 bases, in that order; junction bases with no gene match: 7. CDR3 region: CASSLWGGTSGSTEQYF. CDR3 sequence (DNA): TGTGCCAGCAGTTTATGGGGGGGGACTAGCGGGAGTACCGAGCAGTACTTC.

The rearrangement uses TRBV11-2 and TRBJ2-7; 16 nucleotides line up with TRBD2. V shed 3 bases and J 5 bases; nucleotides not matched to a gene: 7. The V gene's germline CDR1 is SGHAT and CDR2 FQNNGV. CDR3 length: 17 amino acids. The CDR3 sequence: CASSFGTSGRAADEQYF. The CDR3, as DNA: TGTGCCAGCAGCTTCGGGACTAGCGGGAGGGCCGCGGACGAGCAGTACTTC.

The CDR3 DNA sequence: TGTGCCAGCAGCGTAGCTGTCGGGGGCGAGCAGTACTTC. Protein product: CASSVAVGGEQYF. The chain uses TRBV9 and TRBJ2-7; D perhaps matches TRBD2 (6 bases). CDR1 is SGDLS, CDR2 YYNGEE, per germline. V lost 0 bases and J 6 bases, leaving 10 bases between the germline ends. The CDR3 is made up of 13 amino acids.

This chain links TRBV4-3 with TRBJ1-3; the D gene is possibly TRBD1 (6 bases). The V gene's germline CDR1 is LGHNA and CDR2 YSLEER. The CDR3 sequence is 18 residues long. Trimming cost V 0 bases and J 4 bases, with 19 bases left between them. CDR3 in DNA: TGCGCCAGCAGCCAAGATGGGGACACAGGGAGGGCAGGAAACACCATATATTTT. Translating it yields CASSQDGDTGRAGNTIYF.

This CDR3 reads CASSPGLGASTDTQYF. The CDR3 DNA reads as TGTGCCAGCAGCCCCGGATTAGGCGCTAGCACAGATACGCAGTATTTT. V is TRBV11-2 and J is TRBJ2-3, with no clear D. Per germline, CDR1 SGHAT and CDR2 FQNNGV. This CDR3 comprises 16 residues. V shed 5 bases and J shed 0 bases, with 15 bases lying between them.

V is TRBV6-6 and J is TRBJ1-1, with D possibly matching TRBD1 (6 bases). Germline-derived CDR1 and CDR2 are MNHNY and SVGAGI (reference sequence). V gave up 0 bases and J gave up 6 bases, with 14 bases separating them. This CDR3 is 15 amino acids long. The CDR3 protein is CASSYSTGSIAEAFF. For the CDR3, the DNA is TGTGCCAGCAGTTACTCCACAGGGTCCATCGCTGAAGCTTTCTTT.

V gene TRBV11-2 combines with J gene TRBJ2-7; 9 bases align to TRBD2. Looked up from germline, CDR1 is SGHAT and CDR2 is FQNNGV. The CDR3 totals 12 residues. V lost 5 bases, J lost 7 bases, and 3 bases stayed unmatched. The CDR3 sequence: CASSTSGSEQYF. Here the CDR3 DNA reads TGTGCCAGCAGCACTAGCGGGTCGGAGCAGTACTTC.

As DNA, the CDR3 is TGTGCCTGGAGTGTCCGGGACAGGGAAAGTGGCTACACCTTC. Encoded protein: CAWSVRDRESGYTF. The J gene is TRBJ1-2, the V gene TRBV30, with TRBD1 matching over 9 bases. In germline, CDR1 is GTSNPN, CDR2 SVGIG (reference sequence). The length of the CDR3 is 14 residues. Losses at the gene ends were 0 bases for V and 7 bases for J; bases not matched to a gene: 6.

This sequence joins TRBV11-2 and TRBJ2-7; TRBD1 matches 8 bases. V was pared by 3 bases and J by 3 bases, with 7 bases of the junction left unmatched. The length of the CDR3 is 15 residues. Germline V gives CDR1 SGHAT, CDR2 FQNNGV. CDR3 protein: CASSLDGQGVYEQYF. CDR3 DNA sequence: TGTGCCAGCAGCTTGGATGGACAGGGTGTCTACGAGCAGTACTTC.

The CDR3 region has the DNA TGTGCCAGCAGCACCGCCCCCGCGAACACCGGGGAGCTGTTTTTT. Translating it yields CASSTAPANTGELFF. This rearrangement joins TRBV7-2 to TRBJ2-2; D gene ambiguous. Per the germline V gene, CDR1 is SGHTA and CDR2 is FQGNSA. Trimming left V 5 bases short and J 0 bases short, with 10 bases between. CDR3 length equals 15 residues.

The gene calls are TRBV5-1 and TRBJ2-5; no firm D call. The CDR3 consists of 15 residues. The V gene lost 0 bases and the J gene lost 0 bases, with 9 bases spanning the gap. The germline CDR1 and CDR2 sequences are SGHRS and YFSETQ. CDR3 sequence: CASSLDGSYQETQYF. CDR3 DNA sequence: TGCGCCAGCAGCTTGGATGGATCGTACCAAGAGACCCAGTACTTC.

This chain uses TRBV9 with TRBJ2-2; D not certain. The V gene's germline CDR1 is SGDLS and CDR2 YYNGEE. The V and J ends lost 0 bases and 4 bases respectively, with 10 bases between them. The CDR3 consists of 15 residues. The CDR3, as DNA: TGTGCCAGCAGCGTAGTAGCTGCTCCCACCGGGGAGCTGTTTTTT. As protein: CASSVVAAPTGELFF. The variable domain in full, completed from reference TRBV9 and TRBJ2-2, reads DSGVTQTPKHLITATGQRVTLRCSPRSGDLSVYWYQQSLDQGLQFLIQYYNGEERAKGNILERFSAQQFPDLHSELNLSSLELGDSALYFCASSVVAAPTGELFFGEGSRLTVL.

The rearrangement links TRBV6-1 to TRBJ1-2; TRBD1 aligns across 9 bases. The CDR3 is 14 residues long. V trimming: 2 bases; J trimming: 4 bases; junction bases outside the gene matches: 2. Germline CDR1 MNHNS, CDR2 SASEGT. CDR3 region: CASSERDRVYGYTF. The DNA of the CDR3 is TGTGCCAGCAGTGAACGGGACAGGGTCTATGGCTACACCTTC.

This chain joins TRBV25-1 and TRBJ1-2; D remains ambiguous. With 3 bases removed from V and 8 bases from J, the gap between germline ends came to 13 bases. Germline CDR1 MGHDK, CDR2 SYGVNS. The CDR3 totals 13 residues. The CDR3 nucleotides read TGTGCCAGCAGTGATCACGCAGGAGGCGGCTACACCTTC. Translation: CASSDHAGGGYTF.

The CDR3 coding sequence is TGTGCCAGCAGTGAAGACGGGGGTCGGGATGAGCAGTTCTTC. It encodes CASSEDGGRDEQFF. The chain combines TRBV25-1 with TRBJ2-1, with a possible D match to TRBD2 (6 bases). The CDR3 spans 14 residues. The V gene's germline CDR1 is MGHDK and CDR2 SYGVNS. Deletions cut 2 bases from V and 8 bases from J, with 13 bases between.

The rearrangement links TRBV4-3 to TRBJ1-3; D is possibly TRBD1 (6 bases). The CDR3 extends over 17 amino acids. The ends were cut back, 0 bases at V and 5 bases at J, with 17 bases in the middle. Germline lookup yields CDR1 LGHNA and CDR2 YSLEER. CDR3: CASSQEAQGSRRNTIYF. CDR3 coding DNA: TGCGCCAGCAGCCAAGAGGCCCAGGGGTCGAGGAGAAACACCATATATTTT.

V gene TRBV19 combines with J gene TRBJ2-2; TRBD1 might be the D (6 bases). This CDR3 comprises 19 residues. V lost 3 bases to trimming and J lost 0 bases, with 20 bases between them. Germline V gene sequence: CDR1 LNHDA, CDR2 SQIVND (reference sequence). In DNA form, the CDR3 reads TGTGCCAGTAGTATGAGTGGGACACATGCCCTCGCGAACACCGGGGAGCTGTTTTTT. Translating it yields CASSMSGTHALANTGELFF.

This clone occurred once. The genes are TRBV5-1 and TRBJ2-7, with 10 nucleotides matching TRBD2. Germline-derived CDR1 and CDR2 are SGHRS and YFSETQ. The CDR3 runs to 15 residues. Trimming took 0 bases from V and 6 from J; bases not matched to a gene: 6. The CDR3 region is CASSLGLAGAVEQYF. CDR3 sequence (DNA): TGCGCCAGCAGCTTGGGACTAGCGGGCGCAGTCGAGCAGTACTTC.

The chain employs TRBV2 and TRBJ2-5; 16 bases align to TRBD2. The CDR3 covers 16 residues. The germline V gene encodes CDR1 SNHLY and CDR2 FYNNEI. V lost 3 bases, J lost 7 bases, and 5 bases stayed unmatched. CDR3 sequence (DNA): TGTGCCAGCAGTGATGGGACTAGCGGGAGGGCCGGGACCCAGTACTTC. This sequence encodes CASSDGTSGRAGTQYF.

This chain links TRBV30 with TRBJ2-6; the D call may be TRBD1 or TRBD2 (5 bases each). CDR1 and CDR2 from the germline V gene are GTSNPN and SVGIG (reference sequence). This CDR3 spans 16 amino acids. V was shortened by 4 bases and J by 2 bases, with 15 bases between the two germline ends. The chain's CDR3 is CAWNPAWGPGANVLTF. As DNA, the CDR3 is TGTGCCTGGAACCCGGCATGGGGACCTGGGGCCAACGTCCTGACTTTC.

J is TRBJ2-7 and V is TRBV19, with 9 bases lining up with TRBD2. The junction had 8 bases not matched to a gene; V was cut back by 5 bases and J by 3 bases. The CDR3 extends over 15 amino acids. Germline CDR1 is LNHDA and CDR2 is SQIVND (reference sequence). The DNA of the CDR3 is TGTGCCAGTAGTCTTTCTCTAGCGGGGTACTACGAGCAGTACTTC. Its translation: CASSLSLAGYYEQYF.

This sequence joins TRBV28 and TRBJ1-5; D is unclear. This CDR3 spans 12 amino acids. Deletions cut 6 bases from V and 1 base from J, with 4 bases between. Germline CDR1 is MDHEN and CDR2 is SYDVKM. The CDR3 DNA reads TGTGCCAGCAGAGACAGCAATCAGCCCCAGCATTTT. Translated: CASRDSNQPQHF.

This sequence joins TRBV7-9 and TRBJ2-3, with unresolved D. The CDR3 loop spans 13 amino acids. Trimming pared 1 base from V and 2 bases from J, leaving 4 bases between. Germline V gene data show CDR1 as SEHNR and CDR2 as FQNEAQ (reference sequence). CDR3 DNA sequence: TGTGCCAGCAGCTTAGTTTCCACAGATACGCAGTATTTT. Translating gives CASSLVSTDTQYF.

The rearrangement joins TRBV19 to TRBJ1-5, with 7 bases matching TRBD1. Losses at the gene ends were 9 bases for V and 0 bases for J; bases not matched to a gene: 2. Germline V gene lookup returns CDR1 LNHDA and CDR2 SQIVND (reference sequence). The CDR3 covers 13 residues. The CDR3 reads CASRQGSNQPQHF. For the CDR3, the DNA is TGTGCCAGCCGACAGGGTAGCAATCAGCCCCAGCATTTT.

J is TRBJ2-6 and V is TRBV5-4; D not certain. This CDR3 contains 16 residues. Trimming stripped 4 bases from V and 0 bases from J, with 11 bases between. Germline V gene sequence: CDR1 SGHNT, CDR2 YYREEE (reference sequence). CDR3 loop: CASSLDTYSGANVLTF. CDR3 DNA sequence: TGTGCCAGCAGCCTCGACACCTACTCTGGGGCCAACGTCCTGACTTTC.

The chain combines TRBV5-1 with TRBJ2-2, with 13 bases aligning to TRBD2. The CDR3 covers 19 residues. The germline gives CDR1 SGHRS, CDR2 YFSETQ. V shed 4 bases, J shed 0 bases, and the junction held 9 bases outside the gene matches. DNA for the CDR3: TGCGCCAGCAGCAAAGGACTAGCGGGAGAATCCTCGAACACCGGGGAGCTGTTTTTT. Protein product: CASSKGLAGESSNTGELFF.